Detailed here is one T cell receptor beta chain. Its antigen is not known. The junction departs from the called germline gene at one end, perhaps through a read error. A modified ARM-PCR protocol with three rounds of nested PCR amplified TCRbeta. In TCRdb, the multiplex PCR reads were re-called with MiXCR into one record per CDR3 protein. The repertoire includes 85,000 or so distinct CDR3 sequences, around three quarters of them detected once, and 21% sits in the top ten. No cell sorting was done before RNA was extracted from the tissue. More than 3 cm separated this lung sample from the edge of the tumor. This specimen comes from a study of tumor and adjacent non-tumor tissue in lung cancer. On the study more broadly: Patients comprised roughly 12 adenocarcinoma, 2 squamous cell carcinoma and 1 small cell lung cancer. General study points: Tumor repertoires had a smaller top 100 clone share than normal lung. Shorter survival was associated with higher TCR diversity in tumors. Significantly higher TCR diversity was found in tumor than normal lung.

Germline values: CDR1 MNHNY, CDR2 SVGAGI (reference sequence). The CDR3 covers 14 residues. This sequence joins TRBV6-6 and TRBJ2-3, with a weak D call TRBD1 (6 bases). Specimen: distant non-tumor lung tissue. The clonotype comes from a woman between 45 and 65 years old with non-small cell lung cancer. For the CDR3, the DNA is TGTGCGAGCGGTGCCCAGGGACACACAGATACACAGTATTTT. This translates into CASGAQGHTDTQYF.